These 6 T cell receptor beta chains came from one sample sequenced in a study of blood T cells in healthy people across ages. A J-beta primer mix and a sample-barcoded 5' primer were used in a second PCR of about 7 to 12 cycles. TCRdb re-called the 5' RACE reads through MiXCR, storing one row per CDR3 protein. The repertoire holds about a million distinct CDR3 sequences, with roughly 50% as singletons. What was sequenced was blood. These receptor sequences come from a woman aged 55-75 years in good health.

This clonotype has just a few counts. The chain links TRBV27 to TRBJ2-1, with 7 positions matching TRBD2. Germline trimming cut 5 bases from V and 7 bases from J; bases unmatched to any gene: 8. In germline, CDR1 is MNHEY, CDR2 SMNVEV (reference sequence). This CDR3 region has 14 residues. The CDR3 region has the DNA TGTGCCAGCAGTAGGGGAGGGCCTTGGAATGAGCAGTTCTTC. It yields the protein CASSRGGPWNEQFF.

This clonotype has a handful of counts. The chain has TRBV27 and TRBJ1-6; D perhaps matches TRBD1 (5 bases). V was shortened by 2 bases and J by 8 bases, with 13 bases between the two germline ends. The CDR3 is made up of 15 amino acids. Germline lookup yields CDR1 MNHEY and CDR2 SMNVEV (reference sequence). Here the CDR3 DNA reads TGTGCCAGCAGTTTAGGGGCCAGGACCCATTCACCCCTCCACTTT. It yields the protein CASSLGARTHSPLHF.

The chain employs TRBV28 and TRBJ2-7, with D uncertain. Trimming pared 2 bases from V and 0 bases from J, leaving 11 bases between. Germline loops: CDR1 MDHEN, CDR2 SYDVKM. This CDR3 has 15 residues. In DNA, the CDR3 is TGTGCCAGCAGTTTAATTGCGGCAAGCTCCTACGAGCAGTACTTC. This sequence encodes CASSLIAASSYEQYF.

This clonotype showed up many times. The chain carries TRBV28 and TRBJ1-2; 11 bases align to TRBD1. V shed 6 bases, J shed 10 bases, and the junction held 10 bases outside the gene matches. The CDR3 sequence is 14 residues long. Germline-derived CDR1 and CDR2 are MDHEN and SYDVKM. The chain's CDR3 is CASRLPGQGEDYTF. CDR3 sequence (DNA): TGTGCCAGCAGACTACCGGGACAGGGGGAGGACTACACCTTC.

The rearrangement uses TRBV7-8 and TRBJ2-4; D is uncertain. The J call may be mistaken, given a closer DNA end match to TRBJ2-7. Germline values: CDR1 SGHVS, CDR2 FQNEAQ. The CDR3 is 14 residues long. The CDR3 nucleotides read TGTGCCAGCAGGACCCCGTATCCCCCCTACGAGCAGTACTTC. Protein product: CASRTPYPPYEQYF.

In its sample, this clonotype was seen a few times. The genes are TRBV27 and TRBJ1-2, with D possibly TRBD1 on 5 matching bases. The CDR3 totals 18 residues. Trimming took 2 bases from V and 8 from J, leaving 27 bases between them. Germline V CDR1 and CDR2: MNHEY, SMNVEV (reference sequence). The CDR3 coding sequence is TGTGCCAGCAGTTTACCCCTCCCATCAGGGCGAAGGATTTGGGGCTACACCTTC. Protein product: CASSLPLPSGRRIWGYTF.